This TCR beta chain was captured by sequencing in a study of blood T cell repertoires in COVID-19. Study details: Donors in the United States, Italy and Spain gave samples during acute or convalescent COVID-19. From T cells, B-cell-depleted T cells, or PBMCs came the material, which was cDNA or gDNA.

Authors' processing steps: Reference gene primers were amplified, and this amplification served to estimate nucleated cell counts. Generated by immunoSEQ multiplex PCR, the TCRdb table keeps only in-frame clones and is missing some. Clonal size and the V and J genes are those of that table, whereas D and trimming came from the DNA. The table lists over 300,000 clones, around 83% of them singletons. V was pared by 0 bases and J by 4 bases, with 1 base of the junction left unmatched. The CDR3 sequence is 15 residues long. The germline V gene has CDR1 GTSNPN and CDR2 SVGIG (reference sequence). On this clone: Other DNA sequences in this specimen translate into the identical CDR3.

This TCR was sampled from a woman aged 50 to 60 with acute or convalescent COVID-19. J is TRBJ2-3 and V is TRBV30, with 13 bases lining up with TRBD2. Sample: peripheral blood. CDR3 sequence: CAWSVLAGGPDTQYF. The DNA of the CDR3 is TGTGCCTGGAGTGTACTAGCGGGGGGGCCAGATACGCAGTATTTT.